Detailed here is one T cell receptor beta chain. The target antigen is unknown. The library targeted TCRbeta and was prepared with unique molecular identifiers. TCRdb processed the PCR reads anew with MiXCR; each CDR3 protein has one entry. Of fewer than 150,000 distinct CDR3 sequences listed, roughly 24% are singletons. This sample stems from a study of T-cell reconstitution after alpha-beta-depleted transplantation in children. This CDR3 is built from 11 residues. Trimming stripped 1 base from V and 10 bases from J, with 6 bases between. Per germline, CDR1 SGHRS and CDR2 YFSETQ. Study findings and constraints: T-cell counts and diversity at one year post-transplant came mainly from newly produced T cells. After transplant, at about two months, alpha-beta T cells were reportedly derived from several hundred expanded graft clones.

Sample: PBMCs, mostly from graft donor cells, taken 180 days after TCRalphabeta/CD19-depleted stem cell transplant. This receptor was obtained from a male patient aged 2 to 10 who had a stem cell transplant for chronic granulomatous disease, so the T cells may come from the graft donor. This chain uses TRBV5-1 with TRBJ2-1; D is ambiguous. CDR3 bases: TGCGCCAGCAGCTTGCATCCCGAGCAGTTCTTC. It codes for CASSLHPEQFF.